The rows below give T cell receptor beta chains drawn from one sample of a study of blood T cells in healthy people across ages. MiXCR, applied by TCRdb to the 5' RACE reads, yields one record per CDR3 protein. The sample lists over 1,200,000 distinct CDR3 sequences; around 55% were seen once. Sequencing input: blood. The receptors here all came from a man aged 18 to 30 in good health. The CDR3 runs from the conserved cysteine through the conserved F or W. Fields, in order: clone size, CDR3 length, J gene, D gene, V gene, CDR3 DNA, CDR3 protein. A D gene is named only where the DNA matches it firmly. Clone size is shown for a subset of rows, as once, few, many or a class of expanded clone.

. 14 TRBJ1-2 . TRBV5-1 TGCGCCAGCAGCACTAGTCAGAGAGGGGATGGCTACACCTTC CASSTSQRGDGYTF
. 15 TRBJ1-6 . TRBV4-2 TGTGCCAGCAGCCAAGATGGGACCAGTTATTCACCCCTCCACTTT CASSQDGTSYSPLHF
. 13 TRBJ1-1 . TRBV7-2 TGTGCCAGCAGCTTAAAGGGCAGGACTGAAGCTTTCTTT CASSLKGRTEAFF
. 15 TRBJ1-2 TRBD1 TRBV12-3/TRBV12-4 TGTGCCAGCAGTTTTCTAGGTAGGGGGCACTATGGCTACACCTTC CASSFLGRGHYGYTF
. 17 TRBJ2-7 . TRBV3-1 TGTGCCAGCAGCCAAGGTCGGCTAGGGGTAGTTTCCTACGAGCAGTACTTC CASSQGRLGVVSYEQYF
. 16 TRBJ2-6 TRBD1 TRBV30 TGTGCCTTGTCACAGGGGGCACACTCTGGGGCCAACGTCCTGACTTTC CALSQGAHSGANVLTF
. 11 TRBJ1-2 . TRBV24-1 TGTGCCACCAGTGGCGGGTCCGGCTACACCTTC CATSGGSGYTF
. 17 TRBJ2-7 . TRBV7-8 TGTGCCAGCAGCTTAGCGGGTGGGGGACGGGGCCGTCTCGAGCAGTACTTC CASSLAGGGRGRLEQYF
. 15 TRBJ1-5 . TRBV12-3/TRBV12-4 TGTGCCAGCAGTTGGGACCTCTCAACGAATCAGCCCCAGCATTTT CASSWDLSTNQPQHF
. 14 TRBJ2-7 . TRBV7-2 TGTGCCAGCAGCTTAGCTACCGGAGTGAGCGAGCAGTACTTC CASSLATGVSEQYF
. 14 TRBJ2-7 . TRBV20-1 TGCAGTGCTCTCCGGGACACTGGAGCCTACGAGCAGTACTTC CSALRDTGAYEQYF
few 16 TRBJ2-5 TRBD1 TRBV12-5 TGTGCTAGTGGTTTGAGTTCGACAGGGCTTGAGGAGACCCAGTACTTC CASGLSSTGLEETQYF
. 14 TRBJ1-1 . TRBV25-1 TGTGCCAGCAGTGGAAAGGCGGTGGACACTGAAGCTTTCTTT CASSGKAVDTEAFF
few 15 TRBJ2-3 . TRBV7-8 TGTGCCAGCAGCTGGGGTTGGTCTTACACGGATACGCAGTATTTT CASSWGWSYTDTQYF
. 14 TRBJ2-1 . TRBV10-3 TGTGCCATCAGTGTTGACCCAGGACCCAATGAGCAGTTCTTC CAISVDPGPNEQFF
. 14 TRBJ2-1 . TRBV27 TGTGCCAACAGTTCGATTCAGACTGAGGATGAGCAGTTCTTC CANSSIQTEDEQFF
. 13 TRBJ1-1 . TRBV27 TGTGCCAGCAGTTTATCGGACAGATCGAAGCTTTTCTTT CASSLSDRSKLFF
. 15 TRBJ1-2 TRBD1 TRBV20-1 TGCAGTGCCGCTATCGGGACAGGGGGCGGCTATGGCTACACCTTC CSAAIGTGGGYGYTF
few 14 TRBJ1-1 . TRBV12-3/TRBV12-4 TGTGCCAGCAGTTTACTTCCAGTTACTACTGAAGCTTTCTTT CASSLLPVTTEAFF
. 13 TRBJ2-7 TRBD2 TRBV14 TGTGCCAGCAGCCAAGCCCTAGCGGGGGAGGTGTACTTC CASSQALAGEVYF
once 12 TRBJ1-1 . TRBV29-1 TGCAGCGTTTGGGCGGGTAGGACTGAAGCTTTCTTT CSVWAGRTEAFF
. 16 TRBJ2-3 . TRBV12-5 TGTGCTAGTGGACCTCCCCTTCGGACAGACACAGATACGCAGTATTTT CASGPPLRTDTDTQYF
. 12 TRBJ1-2 . TRBV6-1 TGTGCCAGCAAAGGGCCAGCTAAAGGCTACACCTTC CASKGPAKGYTF
few 13 TRBJ2-3 . TRBV10-1 TGCGCCAGCAGGGGCAATTATGGAGATACGCAGTATTTT CASRGNYGDTQYF
. 12 TRBJ2-5 . TRBV7-9 TGTGCCAGCAGGATAGAGGGAGAGACCCAGTACTTC CASRIEGETQYF
. 15 TRBJ2-7 . TRBV5-6 TGTGCCAGCAGCTTGCAGGGCCCGCGTTCCTACGAGCAGTACTTC CASSLQGPRSYEQYF
. 15 TRBJ2-3 . TRBV2 TGTGCCAGCAGTGAAGTGGGACCAATCACAGATACGCAGTATTTT CASSEVGPITDTQYF
few 13 TRBJ2-7 . TRBV10-3 TGTGCCATCGGGGGCGACAGCCCCTACGAGCAGTACTTC CAIGGDSPYEQYF
few 15 TRBJ1-2 TRBD1 TRBV28 TGTGCCAGCGGACCTTGGACAGGAGATAACTATGGCTACACCTTC CASGPWTGDNYGYTF
few 18 TRBJ2-1 TRBD2 TRBV4-1 TGCGCCAGCAGCCAAGCGCCGGGACTAGCGGGGCCTTACAATGAGCAGTTCTTC CASSQAPGLAGPYNEQFF
once 13 TRBJ2-1 . TRBV7-6 TGTGCCACCGCTAGCGCCACGTCCAATGAGCAGTTCTTC CATASATSNEQFF
. 13 TRBJ2-7 . TRBV28 TGTGCCACCCGGGACCGGGCCGATTACGAGCAGTACTTC CATRDRADYEQYF
. 12 TRBJ1-1 . TRBV12-3/TRBV12-4 TGTGCCAGCAGTGTCGATGAGGTAAGGGCTTTCTTT CASSVDEVRAFF
. 18 TRBJ2-4 TRBD2 TRBV7-2 TGTGCCAGCAGCTTAGCACCTAGCGGGGGGGCCGCCAAAAACATTCAGTACTTC CASSLAPSGGAAKNIQYF
. 14 TRBJ1-6 . TRBV15 TGTGCCACCAGCAGAGATCCTGGAAATTCACCCCTCCACTTT CATSRDPGNSPLHF
. 14 TRBJ2-6 . TRBV11-2 TGTGCCAGCAGCTCATTGCTTGCGGCCAACGTCCTGACTTTC CASSSLLAANVLTF
. 16 TRBJ2-5 . TRBV11-2 TGTGCCAGCAGCTTAGGGGTGGCACCCAATCAAGAGACCCAGTACTTC CASSLGVAPNQETQYF
once 14 TRBJ2-7 . TRBV20-1 TGCAGTGCCTTCCGTTGGGCTAGCTCCTACGAGCAGTACTTC CSAFRWASSYEQYF
. 17 TRBJ1-2 TRBD1 TRBV14 TGTACCAGCAGCCTTAGACAGGGGGGGGTTTCGTCATATGGCTACACCTTC CTSSLRQGGVSSYGYTF
. 15 TRBJ2-7 . TRBV10-3 TGTGCCATCAGTGAGAGGTCTCAAAGTGGTAATGAGCAGTACTTC CAISERSQSGNEQYF
. 14 TRBJ2-2 . TRBV20-1 TGCAGTGCCCCGACAGTCCAGACGACCGGGGAGCTGTTTTTT CSAPTVQTTGELFF
many 11 TRBJ2-7 . TRBV29-1 TGCAGCGTTGGGTCCAGCTACGAGCAGTACTTC CSVGSSYEQYF
. 14 TRBJ1-6 TRBD1 TRBV27 TGTGCCAGCAGTTTTGACAGGGGAGGAGCACCCCTCCACTTT CASSFDRGGAPLHF
. 13 TRBJ2-7 . TRBV6-1 TGTGCCAGTAACAGGGATGCCTACTACGAGCAGTACTTC CASNRDAYYEQYF
. 13 TRBJ1-3 . TRBV6-6 TGTGCCACCTTGGAGTTCTCTGGAAACACCATATATTTT CATLEFSGNTIYF
. 16 TRBJ2-2 . TRBV12-5 TGTGCTAGTGGTTCTGCAAGGGCCAGGAGCCCCGGGGAGCTGTTTTTT CASGSARARSPGELFF
. 13 TRBJ2-5 . TRBV4-2 TGTGCCAGCAGCCAAGCAAACGGGGCCCAGCAGTACTTC CASSQANGAQQYF
. 16 TRBJ2-1 TRBD2 TRBV4-1 TGCGCCAGCAGCCAAGCGTGGACTAGCGGCTACAATGAGCAGTTCTTC CASSQAWTSGYNEQFF